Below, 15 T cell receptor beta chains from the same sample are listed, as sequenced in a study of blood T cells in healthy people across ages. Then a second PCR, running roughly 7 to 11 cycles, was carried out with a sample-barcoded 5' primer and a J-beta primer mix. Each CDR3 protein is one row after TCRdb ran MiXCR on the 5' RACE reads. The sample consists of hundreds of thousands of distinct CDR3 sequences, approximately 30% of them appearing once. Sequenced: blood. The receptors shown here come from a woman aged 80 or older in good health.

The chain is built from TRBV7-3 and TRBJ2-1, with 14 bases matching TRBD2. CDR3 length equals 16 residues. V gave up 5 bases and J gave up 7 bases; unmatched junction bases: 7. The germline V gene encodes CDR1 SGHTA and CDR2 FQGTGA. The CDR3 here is CASSPGTSGSSNEQFF. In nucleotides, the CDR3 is TGTGCCAGCAGCCCGGGGACTAGCGGGAGCTCTAATGAGCAGTTCTTC. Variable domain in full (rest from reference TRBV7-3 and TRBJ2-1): GAGVSQTPSNKVTEKGKYVELRCDPISGHTALYWYRQSLGQGPEFLIYFQGTGAADDSGLPNDRFFAVRPEGSVSTLKIQRTERGDSAVYLCASSPGTSGSSNEQFFGPGTRLTVL.

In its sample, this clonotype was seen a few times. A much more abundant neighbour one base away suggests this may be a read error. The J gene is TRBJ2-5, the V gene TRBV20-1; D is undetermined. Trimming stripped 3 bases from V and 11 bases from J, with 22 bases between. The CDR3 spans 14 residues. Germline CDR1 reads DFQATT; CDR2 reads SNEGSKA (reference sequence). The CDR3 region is CSASRPISYNEQYF. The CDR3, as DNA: TGCAGTGCTAGCCGACCGATTAGCTACAATGAGCAGTACTTC.

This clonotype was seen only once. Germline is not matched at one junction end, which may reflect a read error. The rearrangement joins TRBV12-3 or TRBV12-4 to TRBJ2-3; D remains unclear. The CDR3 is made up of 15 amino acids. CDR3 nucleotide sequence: TGTGCCAGCAGTTTAGCAACAGTGACGGCAGATGCGCAGTATTTT. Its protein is CASSLATVTADAQYF.

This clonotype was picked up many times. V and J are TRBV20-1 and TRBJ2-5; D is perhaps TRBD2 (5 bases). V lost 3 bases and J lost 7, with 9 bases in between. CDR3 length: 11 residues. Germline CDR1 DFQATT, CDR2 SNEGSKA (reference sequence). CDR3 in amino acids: CSARAGRTQYF. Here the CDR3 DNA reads TGCAGTGCTAGGGCGGGTAGGACCCAGTACTTC.

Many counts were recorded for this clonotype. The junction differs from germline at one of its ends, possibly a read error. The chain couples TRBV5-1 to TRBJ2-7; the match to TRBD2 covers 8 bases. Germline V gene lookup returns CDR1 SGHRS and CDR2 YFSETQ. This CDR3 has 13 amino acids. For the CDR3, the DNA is TGTGCCAGCAGCTTAGCGGGGAACTACGAGCAGTACTTC. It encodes CASSLAGNYEQYF.

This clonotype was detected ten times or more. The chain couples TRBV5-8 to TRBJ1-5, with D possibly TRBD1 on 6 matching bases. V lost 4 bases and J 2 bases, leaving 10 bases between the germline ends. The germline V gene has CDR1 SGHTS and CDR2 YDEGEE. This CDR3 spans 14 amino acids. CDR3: CASSGGQRNQPQHF. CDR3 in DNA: TGTGCCAGCAGCGGCGGACAGCGCAATCAGCCCCAGCATTTT.

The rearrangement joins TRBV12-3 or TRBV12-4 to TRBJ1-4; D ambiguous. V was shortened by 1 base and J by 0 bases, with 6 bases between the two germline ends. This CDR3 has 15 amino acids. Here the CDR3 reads CASSLDSTTNEKLFF. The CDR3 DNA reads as TGTGCCAGCAGTTTAGACAGTACAACTAATGAAAAACTGTTTTTT.

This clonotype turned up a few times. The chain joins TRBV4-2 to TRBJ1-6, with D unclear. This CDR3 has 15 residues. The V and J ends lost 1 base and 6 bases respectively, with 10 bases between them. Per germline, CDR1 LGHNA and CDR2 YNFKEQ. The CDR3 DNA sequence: TGTGCCAGCAGCCAAGGGGTCGATTTTAATTCACCCCTCCACTTT. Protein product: CASSQGVDFNSPLHF.

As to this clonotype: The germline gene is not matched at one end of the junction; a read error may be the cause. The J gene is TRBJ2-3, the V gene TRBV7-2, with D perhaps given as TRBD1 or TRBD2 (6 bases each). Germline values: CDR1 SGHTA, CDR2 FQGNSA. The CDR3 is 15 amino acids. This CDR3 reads CASSLQGGQADMQYF. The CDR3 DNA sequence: TGTGCCAGCAGCCTTCAAGGGGGGCAGGCAGATATGCAGTATTTT.

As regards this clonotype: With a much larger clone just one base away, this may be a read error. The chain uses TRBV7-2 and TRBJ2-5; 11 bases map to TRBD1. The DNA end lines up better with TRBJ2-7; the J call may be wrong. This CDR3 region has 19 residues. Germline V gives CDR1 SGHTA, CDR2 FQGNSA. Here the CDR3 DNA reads TGTGCCAGCAACTTACGGGACGGTTCGGGGACAGGGGGTACCTACGAGCAGTACTTC. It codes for CASNLRDGSGTGGTYEQYF.

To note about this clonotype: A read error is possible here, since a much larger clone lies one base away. CDR3 in amino acids: CASGESPGQNTEAFF. CDR3 bases: TGTGCCAGCGGTGAATCCCCGGGACAGAACACTGAAGCTTTCTTT. This chain uses TRBV6-4 with TRBJ1-1, with D possibly being TRBD1 (6 bases). The CDR3 contains 15 residues. Looked up from germline, CDR1 is MRHNA and CDR2 is SNTAGT.

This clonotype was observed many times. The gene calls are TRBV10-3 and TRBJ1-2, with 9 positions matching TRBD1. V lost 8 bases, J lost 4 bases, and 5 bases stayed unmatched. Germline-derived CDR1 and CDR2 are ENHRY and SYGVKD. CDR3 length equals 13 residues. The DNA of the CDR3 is TGTGCCATCCGAGCACAGGGGGCCTATGGCTACACCTTC. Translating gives CAIRAQGAYGYTF.

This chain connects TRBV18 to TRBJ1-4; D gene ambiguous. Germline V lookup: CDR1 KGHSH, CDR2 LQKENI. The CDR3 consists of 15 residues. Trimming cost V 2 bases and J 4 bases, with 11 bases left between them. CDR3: CASSPTRRVNEKLFF. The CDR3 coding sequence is TGTGCCAGCTCACCAACTCGGAGGGTTAATGAAAAACTGTTTTTT.

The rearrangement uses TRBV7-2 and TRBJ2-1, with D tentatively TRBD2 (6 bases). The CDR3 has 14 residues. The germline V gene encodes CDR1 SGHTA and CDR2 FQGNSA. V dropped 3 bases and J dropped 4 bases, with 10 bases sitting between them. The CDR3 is CASSLERVYNEQFF. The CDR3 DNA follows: TGTGCCAGCAGCTTGGAGCGGGTTTACAATGAGCAGTTCTTC.

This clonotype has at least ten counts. In DNA, the CDR3 is TGTGCCAGCAGCCCCTGGACGTCCCGGACAGATACGCAGTATTTT. Its translation is CASSPWTSRTDTQYF. V gene TRBV7-2 combines with J gene TRBJ2-3; D gene uncertain. V lost 5 bases, J lost 3 bases, and 15 bases lay in between. Germline CDR1 is SGHTA and CDR2 is FQGNSA. The CDR3 consists of 15 residues.